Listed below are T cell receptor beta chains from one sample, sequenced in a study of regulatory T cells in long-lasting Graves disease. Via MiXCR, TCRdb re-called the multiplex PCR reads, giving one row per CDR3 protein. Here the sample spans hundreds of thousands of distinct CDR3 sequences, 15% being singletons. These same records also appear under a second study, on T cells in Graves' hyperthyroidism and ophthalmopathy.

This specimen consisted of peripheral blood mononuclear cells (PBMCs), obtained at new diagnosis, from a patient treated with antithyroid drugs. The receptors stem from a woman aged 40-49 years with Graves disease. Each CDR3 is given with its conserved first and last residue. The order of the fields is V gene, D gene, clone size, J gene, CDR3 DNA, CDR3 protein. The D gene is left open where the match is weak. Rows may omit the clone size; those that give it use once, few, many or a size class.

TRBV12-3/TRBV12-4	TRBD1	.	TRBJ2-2	TGTGCCAGCAGTTTGGGACAGGCAATGGTCGGGGAGCTGTTTTTT	CASSLGQAMVGELFF
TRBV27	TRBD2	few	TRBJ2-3	TGTGCCAGCAGTTGGGTGGGAGGGAGCCTCGGGCCAGATACGCAGTATTTT	CASSWVGGSLGPDTQYF
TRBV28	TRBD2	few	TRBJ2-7	TGTGCCAGCAACACCTTCTCCGGGACTAGCGGGAGAATCTACGAGCAGTACTTC	CASNTFSGTSGRIYEQYF
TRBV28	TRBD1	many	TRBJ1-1	TGTGCCATCCACCGGACAGGGGGAAACACTGAAGCTTTCTTT	CAIHRTGGNTEAFF
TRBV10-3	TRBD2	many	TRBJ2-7	TGTGCCATCAGTGATCCGGGACTAGCGGGAGGAATCGAGCAGTACTTC	CAISDPGLAGGIEQYF
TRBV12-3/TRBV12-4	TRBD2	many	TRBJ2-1	TGTGCCAGCAGTTTAGGGACACCCGGGACTAGCTCGGTGCCATTCTTC	CASSLGTPGTSSVPFF
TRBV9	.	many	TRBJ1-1	TGTGCCAGCAACCGACAGGACACAATGAACACTGAAGCTTTCTTT	CASNRQDTMNTEAFF
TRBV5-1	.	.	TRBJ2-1	TGCGCCAGCAGCTTGGAAGGGAGCTCCTACAATGAGCAGTCCTTC	CASSLEGSSYNEQSF
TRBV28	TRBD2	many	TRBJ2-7	TGTGCCAGCAGTGCATGGGGCCTTGGGACTAGCGTCTCCTACGAGCAGTACTTC	CASSAWGLGTSVSYEQYF
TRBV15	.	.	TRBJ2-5	TGTGCCACCAGCAGAGGGCCTAACCAAGAGACCCAGTACTTC	CATSRGPNQETQYF
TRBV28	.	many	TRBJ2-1	TGTGCCAGCAGTGGACGGACAAGAAGGGACAATGAGCAGTTCTTC	CASSGRTRRDNEQFF
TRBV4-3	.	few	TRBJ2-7	TGCGCCAGCAGCCAAGATAGCCACAGCTCCTACGAGCAGTACTTC	CASSQDSHSSYEQYF
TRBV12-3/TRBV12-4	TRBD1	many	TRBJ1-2	TGTGCCAGCAGTCCTCGGGGGACAGGCCCTGCTAACTATGGCTACACCTTC	CASSPRGTGPANYGYTF
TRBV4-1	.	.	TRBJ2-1	TGCGCCAGCAGCCATTTGCAGGGAATTGTAGGGGAGCAGTTCTTC	CASSHLQGIVGEQFF
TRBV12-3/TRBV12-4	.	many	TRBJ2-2	TGTGCCAGCAGTTTTCACCCGGAGGGGCCTCCGAACACCGGGGAGCTGTTTTTT	CASSFHPEGPPNTGELFF
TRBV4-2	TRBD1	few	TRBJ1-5	TGTGCCAGCAGCCAAGATGAGGACAGGGGGCTTGGTAGGCCCCAGCATTTT	CASSQDEDRGLGRPQHF
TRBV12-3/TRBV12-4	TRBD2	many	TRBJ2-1	TGTGCCAGCAGTTGGGGACTAGCGGGAGTGTATGAGCAGTTCTTC	CASSWGLAGVYEQFF
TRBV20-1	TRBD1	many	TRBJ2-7	TGCAGCGCTGGACAGGGGACCTACGAGCAGTACTTC	CSAGQGTYEQYF
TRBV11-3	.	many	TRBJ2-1	TGTGCCAGCAGCTTGGTAGCGTCCTACAATGAGCAGTTCTTC	CASSLVASYNEQFF
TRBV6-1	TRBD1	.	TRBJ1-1	TGTGCCAGCATTAGGACAGGCCAAGGGAACACTGAAGCTTTCTTT	CASIRTGQGNTEAFF
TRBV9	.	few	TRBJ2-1	TGTGCCAGCAGCGTAGGGGTAGACAGCTCCTACAATGAGCAGTTCTTC	CASSVGVDSSYNEQFF
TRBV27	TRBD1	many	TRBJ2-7	TGTGCCAGCAGTTTCACTCCAGGGGGCCGGTACGAGCAGTACTTC	CASSFTPGGRYEQYF
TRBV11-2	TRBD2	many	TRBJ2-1	TGTGCCAGCAGCCCGGGGACTAGCGGGGAGCAGTTCTTC	CASSPGTSGEQFF
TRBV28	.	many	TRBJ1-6	TGTGCCAGCAGTTTTGGGGGAGCGGATTCACCCCTCCACTTT	CASSFGGADSPLHF
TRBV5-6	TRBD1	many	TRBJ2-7	TGTGCCAGCAGCAGAGGACAGGGCTTTTACGAGCAGTACTTC	CASSRGQGFYEQYF
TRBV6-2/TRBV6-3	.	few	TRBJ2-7	TGTGCCAGCAGTGAGAGCCTAGCTCCTTTAGGCGAGCAGTACTTC	CASSESLAPLGEQYF
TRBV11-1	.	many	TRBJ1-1	TGTGCCAGCAGCTTAAGCCGACAGCCGAACACTGAAGCTTTCTTT	CASSLSRQPNTEAFF
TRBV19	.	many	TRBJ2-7	TGTGCCAGTAGCTTGACTGGGGACCTATCGGAGCAGTACTTC	CASSLTGDLSEQYF
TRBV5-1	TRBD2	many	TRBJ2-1	TGCGCCAGCAGCCCAACTAGCGGGAGAATGAATGAGCAGTTCTTC	CASSPTSGRMNEQFF
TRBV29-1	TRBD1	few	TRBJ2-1	TGCAGCGTGTTGACAGGGGGCCGATACAATGAGCAGTTCTTC	CSVLTGGRYNEQFF
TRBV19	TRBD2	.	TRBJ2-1	TGTGCCAGTAGGGGGGGGGGTGTATACAATGAGCAGTTCTTC	CASRGGGVYNEQFF
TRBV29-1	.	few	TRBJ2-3	TGCAGCGTTGAGCGGGACAGAGGGACAGATACGCAGTATTTT	CSVERDRGTDTQYF
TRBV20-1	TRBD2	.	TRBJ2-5	TGCAGTGCTAGAGATCCTAAGGGACTAGCGATGGATACCCAGTACTTC	CSARDPKGLAMDTQYF
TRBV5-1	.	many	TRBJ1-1	TGCGCCAGCAGCTTGGCCGAAGGGAGGGTGACTGAAGCTTTCTTT	CASSLAEGRVTEAFF
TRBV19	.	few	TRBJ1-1	TGTGCCAGTAGTATGCAGGGTTCTCCCCTTAGAGCTTTCTTT	CASSMQGSPLRAFF
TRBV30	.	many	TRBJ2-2	TGTGCCTGGAGTGTGGCTAGGGTTAGCACCGGGGAGCTGTTTTTT	CAWSVARVSTGELFF
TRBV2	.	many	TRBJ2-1	TGTGCCAGCAGGGGTACTAGCAATGAGCAGTTCTTC	CASRGTSNEQFF
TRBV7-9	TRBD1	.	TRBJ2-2	TGTGCCAGCAGCTTAACAGGGGGCTTTAACACCGGGGAGCTGTTTTTT	CASSLTGGFNTGELFF
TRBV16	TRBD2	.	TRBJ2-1	TGTGCCAGCAGCCAATCGCGGGGGGGGCGCAGCTCCTACAATGAGCAGTTCTTC	CASSQSRGGRSSYNEQFF
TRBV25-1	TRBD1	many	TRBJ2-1	TGTGCCAGCAGTGCGGACAGGGGAAGGAATGAGCAGTTCTTC	CASSADRGRNEQFF
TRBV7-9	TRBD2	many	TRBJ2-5	TGTGCCAGCAGCTTGGAACTAGCGGAAGAGACCCAGTACTTC	CASSLELAEETQYF
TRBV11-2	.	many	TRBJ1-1	TGTGCCAGCAGCTCAAAGACTAACACTGAAGCTTTCTTT	CASSSKTNTEAFF
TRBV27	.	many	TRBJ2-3	TGTGCCAGCAGCGTCCTCTTTGGGACAGATACGCAGTATTTT	CASSVLFGTDTQYF
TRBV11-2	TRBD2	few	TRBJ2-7	TGTGCCAGCAGCTTGTACCCTGGACTAGCGGGAGGCGAGCAGTACTTC	CASSLYPGLAGGEQYF
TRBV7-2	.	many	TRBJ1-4	TGTGCCAGCAGACCCGGGAGCTCAACTAATGAAAAACTGTTTTTT	CASRPGSSTNEKLFF